This TCR beta chain was found in a study of molecular identifiers for immune sequencing clone quantification. Study outcomes and limitations: Clones that exceeded 20 RNA copies held over 98% of effector molecules, yet under 1% in naive cells.

A CD8+CD4-CCR7+CD45RA+ phenotype served as the sorting definition for naive CD8 T cells. Previously published methods and listed TCR primers were used for the bulk TCR libraries. MiXCR was run by TCRdb on the PCR reads, yielding one entry per CDR3 protein. The repertoire includes some 680,000 distinct CDR3 sequences, around 25% of them detected once, and 0.78% sits in the top ten. Worth noting for this clonotype: Its antigen is still unknown.

This CDR3 is built from 13 residues. Per the germline V gene, CDR1 is KGHDR and CDR2 is SFDVKD. The ends lost 7 bases at V and 5 bases at J; junction bases unmatched: 2. Material for sequencing was naive CD8+ T cells from blood, with Jurkat cell RNA spiked in. Noted subset: FACS-sorted CD8+CD4-CCR7+CD45RA+ naive T cells. The J gene is TRBJ2-2, the V gene TRBV24-1; the match to TRBD1 covers 8 bases. The sequence derives from a human donor in good health. Some libraries in this study had Jurkat cell RNA spiked in. CDR3 in amino acids: CATRTGETGELFF. The CDR3 region has the DNA TGTGCCACCAGGACAGGGGAGACCGGGGAGCTGTTTTTT.